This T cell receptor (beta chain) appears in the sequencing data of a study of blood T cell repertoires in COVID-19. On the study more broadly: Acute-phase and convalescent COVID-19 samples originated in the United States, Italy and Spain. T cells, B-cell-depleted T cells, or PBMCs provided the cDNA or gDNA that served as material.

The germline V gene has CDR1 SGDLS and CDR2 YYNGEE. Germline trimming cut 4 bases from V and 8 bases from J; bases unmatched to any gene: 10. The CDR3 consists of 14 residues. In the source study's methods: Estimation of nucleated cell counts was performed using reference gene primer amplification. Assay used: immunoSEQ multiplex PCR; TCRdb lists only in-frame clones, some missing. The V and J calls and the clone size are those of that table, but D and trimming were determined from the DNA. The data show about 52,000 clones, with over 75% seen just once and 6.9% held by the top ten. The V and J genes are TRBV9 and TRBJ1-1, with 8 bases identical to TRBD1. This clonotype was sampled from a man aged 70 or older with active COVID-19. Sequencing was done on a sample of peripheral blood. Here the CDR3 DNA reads TGTGCCAGCAGCACACGACCGGACAGGGCGGAAGCTTTCTTT. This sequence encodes CASSTRPDRAEAFF.